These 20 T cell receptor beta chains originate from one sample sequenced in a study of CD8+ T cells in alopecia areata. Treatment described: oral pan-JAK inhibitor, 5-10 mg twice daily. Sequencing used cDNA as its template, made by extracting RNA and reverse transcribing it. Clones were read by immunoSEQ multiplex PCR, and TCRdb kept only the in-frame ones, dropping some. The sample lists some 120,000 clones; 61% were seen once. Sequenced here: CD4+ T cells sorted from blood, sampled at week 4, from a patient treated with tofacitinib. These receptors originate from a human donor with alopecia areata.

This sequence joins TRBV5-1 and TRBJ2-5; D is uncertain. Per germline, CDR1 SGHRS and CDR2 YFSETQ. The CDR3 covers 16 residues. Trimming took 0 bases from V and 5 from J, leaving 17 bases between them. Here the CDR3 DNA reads TGCGCCAGCAGCTTGGGGTCTTCCTCGGCATCGGAGACCCAGTACTTC. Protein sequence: CASSLGSSSASETQYF.

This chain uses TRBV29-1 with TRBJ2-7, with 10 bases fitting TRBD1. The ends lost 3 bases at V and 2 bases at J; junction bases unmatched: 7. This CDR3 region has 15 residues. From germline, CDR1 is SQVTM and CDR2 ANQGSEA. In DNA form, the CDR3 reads TGCAGCGTTGATAAGGGACAGGGGTTGGCCTACGAGCAGTACTTC. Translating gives CSVDKGQGLAYEQYF.

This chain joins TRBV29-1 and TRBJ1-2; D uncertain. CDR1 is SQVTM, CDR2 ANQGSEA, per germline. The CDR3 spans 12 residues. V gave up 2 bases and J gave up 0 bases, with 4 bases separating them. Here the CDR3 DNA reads TGCAGCGTTGAACCAACTAACTATGGCTACACCTTC. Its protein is CSVEPTNYGYTF.

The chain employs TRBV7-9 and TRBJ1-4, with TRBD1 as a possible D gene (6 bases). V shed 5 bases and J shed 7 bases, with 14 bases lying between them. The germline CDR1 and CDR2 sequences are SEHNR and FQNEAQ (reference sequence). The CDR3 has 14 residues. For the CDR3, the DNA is TGTGCCAGCAGCCTCACAGGGATGGGTGAAAAACTGTTTTTT. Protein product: CASSLTGMGEKLFF.

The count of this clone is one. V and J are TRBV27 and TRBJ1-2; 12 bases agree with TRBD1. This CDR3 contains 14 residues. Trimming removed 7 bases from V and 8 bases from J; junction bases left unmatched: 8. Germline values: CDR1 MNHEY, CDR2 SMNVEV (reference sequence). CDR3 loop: CASKGTGTGGGYTF. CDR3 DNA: TGTGCCAGCAAGGGGACCGGGACAGGGGGCGGCTACACCTTC.

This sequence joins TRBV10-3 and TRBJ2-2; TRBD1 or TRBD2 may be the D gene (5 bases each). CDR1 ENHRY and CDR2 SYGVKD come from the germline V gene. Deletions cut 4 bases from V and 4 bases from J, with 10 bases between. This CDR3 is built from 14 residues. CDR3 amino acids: CAISGGDLTGELFF. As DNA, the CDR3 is TGTGCCATCAGTGGAGGGGACCTCACCGGGGAGCTGTTTTTT.

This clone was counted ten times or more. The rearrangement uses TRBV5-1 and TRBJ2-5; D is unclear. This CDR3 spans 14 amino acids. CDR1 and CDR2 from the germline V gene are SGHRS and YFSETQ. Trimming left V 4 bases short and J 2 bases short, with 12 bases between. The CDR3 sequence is CASSTGDSQETQYF. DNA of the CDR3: TGCGCCAGCAGCACCGGTGACTCTCAAGAGACCCAGTACTTC.

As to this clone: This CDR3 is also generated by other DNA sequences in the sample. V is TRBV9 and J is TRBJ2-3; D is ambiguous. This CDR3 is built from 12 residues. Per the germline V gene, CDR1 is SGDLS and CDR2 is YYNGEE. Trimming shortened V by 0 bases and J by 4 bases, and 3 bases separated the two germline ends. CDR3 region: CASSVESDTQYF. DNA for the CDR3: TGTGCCAGCAGCGTAGAGTCAGATACGCAGTATTTT.

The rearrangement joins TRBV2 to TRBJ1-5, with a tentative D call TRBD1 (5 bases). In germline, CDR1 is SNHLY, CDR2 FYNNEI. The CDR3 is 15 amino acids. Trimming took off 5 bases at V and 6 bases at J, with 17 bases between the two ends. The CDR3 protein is CASSFQGTQGQPQHF. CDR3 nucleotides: TGTGCCAGCAGTTTTCAGGGAACTCAGGGTCAGCCCCAGCATTTT.

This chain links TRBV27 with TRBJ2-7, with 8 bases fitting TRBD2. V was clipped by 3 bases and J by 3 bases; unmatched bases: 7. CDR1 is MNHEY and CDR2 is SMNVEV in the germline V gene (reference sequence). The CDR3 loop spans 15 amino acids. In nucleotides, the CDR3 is TGTGCCAGCAGTTTCGTAGCGGGATCCAACTACGAGCAGTACTTC. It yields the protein CASSFVAGSNYEQYF.

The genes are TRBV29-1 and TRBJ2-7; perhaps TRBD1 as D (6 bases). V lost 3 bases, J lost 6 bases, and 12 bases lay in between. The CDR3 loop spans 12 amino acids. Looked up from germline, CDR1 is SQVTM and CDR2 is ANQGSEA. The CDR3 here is CSVDERGSEQYF. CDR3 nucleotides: TGCAGCGTTGATGAGAGGGGGAGCGAGCAGTACTTC.

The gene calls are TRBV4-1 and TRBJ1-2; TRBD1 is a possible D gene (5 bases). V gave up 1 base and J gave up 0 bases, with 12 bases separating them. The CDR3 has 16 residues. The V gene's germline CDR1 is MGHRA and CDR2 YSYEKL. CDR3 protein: CASSQGETAANYGYTF. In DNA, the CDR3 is TGCGCCAGCAGCCAAGGGGAGACAGCCGCTAACTATGGCTACACCTTC.

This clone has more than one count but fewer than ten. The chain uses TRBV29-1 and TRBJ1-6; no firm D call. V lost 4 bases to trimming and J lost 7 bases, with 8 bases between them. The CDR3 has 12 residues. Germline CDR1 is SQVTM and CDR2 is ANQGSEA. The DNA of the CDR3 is TGCAGCGTTGGCGGGGAGAATTCACCCCTCCACTTT. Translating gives CSVGGENSPLHF.

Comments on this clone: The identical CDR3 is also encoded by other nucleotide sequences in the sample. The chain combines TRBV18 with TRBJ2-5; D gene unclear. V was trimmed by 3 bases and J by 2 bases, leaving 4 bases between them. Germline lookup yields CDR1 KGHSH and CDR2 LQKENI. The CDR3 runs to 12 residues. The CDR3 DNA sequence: TGTGCCAGCTCACCTGTACAAGAGACCCAGTACTTC. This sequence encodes CASSPVQETQYF.

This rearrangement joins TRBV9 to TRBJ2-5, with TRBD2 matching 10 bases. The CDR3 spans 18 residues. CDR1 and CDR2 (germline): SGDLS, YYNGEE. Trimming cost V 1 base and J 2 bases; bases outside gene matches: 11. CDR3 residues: CASSVTLAGDTIQETQYF. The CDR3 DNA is TGTGCCAGCAGCGTAACGCTAGCGGGGGACACCATTCAAGAGACCCAGTACTTC.

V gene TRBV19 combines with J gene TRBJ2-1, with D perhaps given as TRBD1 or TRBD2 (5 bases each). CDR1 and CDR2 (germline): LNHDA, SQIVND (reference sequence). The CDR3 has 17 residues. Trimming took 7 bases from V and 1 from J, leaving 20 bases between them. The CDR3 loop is CASTDRDGELSYNEQFF. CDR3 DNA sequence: TGTGCCAGTACCGACCGGGACGGAGAACTTTCCTACAATGAGCAGTTCTTC. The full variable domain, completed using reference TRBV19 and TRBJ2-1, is DGGITQSPKYLFRKEGQNVTLSCEQNLNHDAMYWYRQDPGQGLRLIYYSQIVNDFQKGDIAEGYSVSREKKESFPLTVTSAQKNPTAFYLCASTDRDGELSYNEQFFGPGTRLTVL.

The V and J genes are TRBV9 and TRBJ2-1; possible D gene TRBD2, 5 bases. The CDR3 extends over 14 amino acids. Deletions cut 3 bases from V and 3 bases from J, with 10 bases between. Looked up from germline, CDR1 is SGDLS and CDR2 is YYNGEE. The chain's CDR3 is CASSEGADYNEQFF. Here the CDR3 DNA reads TGTGCCAGCAGCGAAGGAGCGGACTACAATGAGCAGTTCTTC.

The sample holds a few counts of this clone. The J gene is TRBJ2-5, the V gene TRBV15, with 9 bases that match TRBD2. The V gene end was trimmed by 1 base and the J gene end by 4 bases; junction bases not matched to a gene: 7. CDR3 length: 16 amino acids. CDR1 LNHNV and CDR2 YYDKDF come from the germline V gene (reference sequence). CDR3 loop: CATSRVASGMGETQYF. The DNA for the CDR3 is TGTGCCACCAGCAGAGTAGCTAGCGGGATGGGAGAGACCCAGTACTTC.

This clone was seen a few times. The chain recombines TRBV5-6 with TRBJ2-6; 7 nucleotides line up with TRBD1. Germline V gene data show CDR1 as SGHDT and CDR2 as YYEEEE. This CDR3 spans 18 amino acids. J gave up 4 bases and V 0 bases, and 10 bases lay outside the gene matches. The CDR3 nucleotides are TGTGCCAGCAGCTTGGTACAGGGGAGCGCATCGGGGGCCAACGTCCTGACTTTC. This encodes CASSLVQGSASGANVLTF. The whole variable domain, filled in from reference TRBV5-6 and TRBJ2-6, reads DAGVTQSPTHLIKTRGQQVTLRCSPKSGHDTVSWYQQALGQGPQFIFQYYEEEERQRGNFPDRFSGHQFPNYSSELNVNALLLGDSALYLCASSLVQGSASGANVLTFGAGSRLTVL.

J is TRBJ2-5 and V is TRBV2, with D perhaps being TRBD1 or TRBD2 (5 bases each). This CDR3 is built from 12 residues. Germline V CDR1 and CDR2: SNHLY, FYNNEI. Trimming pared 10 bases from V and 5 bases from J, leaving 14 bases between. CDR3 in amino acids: CATSPGTETQYF. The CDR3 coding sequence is TGTGCCACTTCTCCCGGGACCGAGACCCAGTACTTC.